This TCR beta chain stems from a study of Ad26.COV2.S vaccination and SARS-CoV-2 variants. As for treatment: around 19 received Ad26.COV2.S at low or high dose, single or two shots; a few received placebo; per-sample allocation not given. Sampling happened 63 days after the first vaccine or placebo injection. The data were produced by immunoSEQ multiplex PCR, yet TCRdb's version contains in-frame clones alone and is incomplete. The sample contains 240,000 or so clones, more than 75% of which appear only once. Germline trimming cut 3 bases from V and 1 base from J; bases unmatched to any gene: 6. The V gene's germline CDR1 is DFQATT and CDR2 SNEGSKA (reference sequence). This CDR3 region has 15 residues.

The receptor was isolated from a person between 18 and 60 years old who received the Ad26.COV2.S COVID-19 vaccine or a placebo. The material sequenced was peripheral blood, taken in a trial of Ad26.COV2.S vaccine versus placebo. J is TRBJ1-1 and V is TRBV20-1; 9 nucleotides agree with TRBD1. As DNA, the CDR3 is TGCAGTGCTAGTACAGGGGGCACCGGGAACACTGAAGCTTTCTTT. Protein sequence: CSASTGGTGNTEAFF.